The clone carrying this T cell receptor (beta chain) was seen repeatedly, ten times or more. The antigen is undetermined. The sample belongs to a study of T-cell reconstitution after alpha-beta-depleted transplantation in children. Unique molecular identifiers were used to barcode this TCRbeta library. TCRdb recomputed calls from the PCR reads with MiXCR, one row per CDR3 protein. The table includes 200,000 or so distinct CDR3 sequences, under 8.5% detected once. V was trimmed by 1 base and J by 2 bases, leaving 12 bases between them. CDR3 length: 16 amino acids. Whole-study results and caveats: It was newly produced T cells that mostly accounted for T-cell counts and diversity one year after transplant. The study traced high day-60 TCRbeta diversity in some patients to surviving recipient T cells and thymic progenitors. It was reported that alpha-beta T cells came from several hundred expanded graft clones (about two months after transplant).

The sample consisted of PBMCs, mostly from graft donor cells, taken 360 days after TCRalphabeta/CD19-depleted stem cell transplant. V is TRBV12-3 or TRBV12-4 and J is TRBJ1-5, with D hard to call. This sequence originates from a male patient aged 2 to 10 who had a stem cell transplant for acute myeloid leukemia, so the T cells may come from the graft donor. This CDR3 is CASSLGPPKGNQPQHF. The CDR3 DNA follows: TGTGCCAGCAGTTTAGGCCCCCCGAAGGGCAATCAGCCCCAGCATTTT.